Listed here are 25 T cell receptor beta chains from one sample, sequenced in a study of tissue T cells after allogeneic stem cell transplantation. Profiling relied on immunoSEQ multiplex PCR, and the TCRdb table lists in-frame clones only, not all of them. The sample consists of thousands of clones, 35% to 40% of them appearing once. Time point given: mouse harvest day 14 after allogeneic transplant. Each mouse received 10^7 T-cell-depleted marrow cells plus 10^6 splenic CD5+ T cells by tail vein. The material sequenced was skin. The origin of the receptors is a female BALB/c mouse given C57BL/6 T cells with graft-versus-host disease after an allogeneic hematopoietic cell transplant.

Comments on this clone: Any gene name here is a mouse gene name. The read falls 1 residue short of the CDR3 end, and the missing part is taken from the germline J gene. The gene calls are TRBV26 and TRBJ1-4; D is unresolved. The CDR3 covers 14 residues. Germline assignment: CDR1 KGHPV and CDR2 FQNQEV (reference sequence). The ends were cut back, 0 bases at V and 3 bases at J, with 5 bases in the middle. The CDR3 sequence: CASSLSSTNERLFF. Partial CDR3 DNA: TGTGCCAGCAGTCTGTCCTCCACCAACGAAAGATTATTT.

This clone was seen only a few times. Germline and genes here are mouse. CDR3 sequence reads: CASSLLGGSGNTLYF. The part of the CDR3 DNA that was read is TGTGCCAGCAGTCTGCTGGGGGGTTCTGGAAATACGCTCTAT. The chain has TRBV26 and TRBJ1-3, with a tentative D call TRBD1 (5 bases). The missing CDR3 end, 1 residue past where the read stops, is filled in from the germline J gene. Trimming removed 2 bases from V and 0 bases from J, with 8 bases in between. The CDR3 contains 15 residues. Germline loops: CDR1 KGHPV, CDR2 FQNQEV (reference sequence).

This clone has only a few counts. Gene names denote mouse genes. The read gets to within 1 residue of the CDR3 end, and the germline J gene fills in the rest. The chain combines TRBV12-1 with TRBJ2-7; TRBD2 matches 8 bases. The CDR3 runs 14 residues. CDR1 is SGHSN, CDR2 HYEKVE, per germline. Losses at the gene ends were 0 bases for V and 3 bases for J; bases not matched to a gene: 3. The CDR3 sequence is CASSLGGGDYEQYF. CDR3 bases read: TGTGCCAGCTCTCTCGGGGGGGGCGACTATGAACAGTAC.

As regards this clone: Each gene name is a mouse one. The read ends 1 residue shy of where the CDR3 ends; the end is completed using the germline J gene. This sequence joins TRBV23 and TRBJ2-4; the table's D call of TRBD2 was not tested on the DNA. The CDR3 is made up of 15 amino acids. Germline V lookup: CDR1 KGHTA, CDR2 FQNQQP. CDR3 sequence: CSSSQSSLGGDTLYF. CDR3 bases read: TGCTCCAGCAGTCAATCGAGTCTGGGGGGGGACACCTTGTAC.

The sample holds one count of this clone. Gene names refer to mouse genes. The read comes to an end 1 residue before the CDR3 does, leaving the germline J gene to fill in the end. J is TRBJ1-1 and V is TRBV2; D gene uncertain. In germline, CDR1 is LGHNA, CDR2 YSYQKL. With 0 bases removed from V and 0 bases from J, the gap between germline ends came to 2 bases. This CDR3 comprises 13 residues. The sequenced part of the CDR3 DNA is TGTGCCAGCAGCCAAGAGGCAAACACAGAAGTCTTC. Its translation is CASSQEANTEVF. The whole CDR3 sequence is CASSQEANTEVFF.

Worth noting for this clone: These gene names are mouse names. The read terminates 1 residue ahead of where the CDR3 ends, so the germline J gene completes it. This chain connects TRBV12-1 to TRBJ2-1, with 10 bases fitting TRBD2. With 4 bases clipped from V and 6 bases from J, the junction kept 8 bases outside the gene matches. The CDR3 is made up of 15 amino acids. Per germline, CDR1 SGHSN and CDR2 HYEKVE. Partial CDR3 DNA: TGTGCCAGCTCCCTACTGGGGGGGGCGCGTGCTGAGCAGTTC. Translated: CASSLLGGARAEQF. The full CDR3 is CASSLLGGARAEQFF.

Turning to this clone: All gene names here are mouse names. Partial CDR3 DNA: TGTGCCAGCAGCTTAGCTTCAAACACCGGGCAGCTCTAC. This encodes CASSLASNTGQLY. The CDR3 reads in full as CASSLASNTGQLYF. The chain recombines TRBV3 with TRBJ2-2, with D unresolved. The read comes to an end 1 residue before the CDR3 does, leaving the germline J gene to fill in the end. There are 14 residues in the CDR3. The germline V gene has CDR1 SNHLY and CDR2 FYNGKV (reference sequence). The V gene lost 0 bases and the J gene lost 0 bases, with 2 bases spanning the gap.

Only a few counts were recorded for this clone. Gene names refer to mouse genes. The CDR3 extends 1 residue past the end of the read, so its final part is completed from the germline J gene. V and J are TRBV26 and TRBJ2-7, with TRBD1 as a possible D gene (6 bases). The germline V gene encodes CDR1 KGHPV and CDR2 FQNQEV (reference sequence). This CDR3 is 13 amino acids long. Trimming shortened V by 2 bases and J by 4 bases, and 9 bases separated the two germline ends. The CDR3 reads CASSLGDKYEQYF. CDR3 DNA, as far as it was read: TGTGCCAGCAGTCTGGGGGACAAATATGAACAGTAC.

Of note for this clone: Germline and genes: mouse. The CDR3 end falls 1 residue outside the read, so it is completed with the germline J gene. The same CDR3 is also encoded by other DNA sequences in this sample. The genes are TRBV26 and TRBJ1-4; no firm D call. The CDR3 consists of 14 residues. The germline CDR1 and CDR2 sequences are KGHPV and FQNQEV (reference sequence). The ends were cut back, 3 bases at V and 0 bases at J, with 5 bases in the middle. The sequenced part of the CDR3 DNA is TGTGCCAGCAGTCTTCAGATTTCCAACGAAAGATTATTT. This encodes CASSLQISNERLF. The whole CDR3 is CASSLQISNERLFF.

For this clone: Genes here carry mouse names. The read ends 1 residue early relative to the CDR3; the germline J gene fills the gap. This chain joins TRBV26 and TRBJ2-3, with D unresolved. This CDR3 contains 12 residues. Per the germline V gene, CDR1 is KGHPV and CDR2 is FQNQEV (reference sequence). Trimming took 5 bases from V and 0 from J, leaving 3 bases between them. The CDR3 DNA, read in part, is TGTGCCAGCAGTATTAGTGCAGAAACGCTGTAT. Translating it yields CASSISAETLY. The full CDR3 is CASSISAETLYF.

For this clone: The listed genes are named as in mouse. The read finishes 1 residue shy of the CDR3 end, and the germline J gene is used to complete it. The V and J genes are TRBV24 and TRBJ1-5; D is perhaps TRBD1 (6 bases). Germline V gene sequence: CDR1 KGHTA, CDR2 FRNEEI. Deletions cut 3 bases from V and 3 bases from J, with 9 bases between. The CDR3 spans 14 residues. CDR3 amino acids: CASSLTGSNQAPLF. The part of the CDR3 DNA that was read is TGTGCCAGCAGTCTTACAGGGAGCAACCAGGCTCCGCTT.

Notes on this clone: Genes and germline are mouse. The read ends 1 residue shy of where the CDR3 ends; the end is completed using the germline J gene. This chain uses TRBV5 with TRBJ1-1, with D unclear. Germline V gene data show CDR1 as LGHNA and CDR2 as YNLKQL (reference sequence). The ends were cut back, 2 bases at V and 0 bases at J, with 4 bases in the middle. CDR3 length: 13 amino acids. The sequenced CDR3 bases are TGTGCCAGCAGCCAACAAGCAAACACAGAAGTCTTC. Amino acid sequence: CASSQQANTEVF. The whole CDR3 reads CASSQQANTEVFF.

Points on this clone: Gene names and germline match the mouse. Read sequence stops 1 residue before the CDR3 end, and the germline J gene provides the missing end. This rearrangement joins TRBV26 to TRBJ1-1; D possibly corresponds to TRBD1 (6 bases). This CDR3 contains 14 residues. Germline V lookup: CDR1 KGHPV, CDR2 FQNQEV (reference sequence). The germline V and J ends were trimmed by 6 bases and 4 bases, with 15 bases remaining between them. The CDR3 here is CASSVLAGATEVFF. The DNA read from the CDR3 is TGTGCCAGCAGCGTGCTAGCAGGGGCCACAGAAGTCTTC.

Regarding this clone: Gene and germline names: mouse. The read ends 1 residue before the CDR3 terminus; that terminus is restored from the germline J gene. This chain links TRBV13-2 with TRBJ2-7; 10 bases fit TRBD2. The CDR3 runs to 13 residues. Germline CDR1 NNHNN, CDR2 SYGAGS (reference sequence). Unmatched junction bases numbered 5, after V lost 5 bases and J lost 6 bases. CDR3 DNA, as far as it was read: TGTGCCAGCGGCCCCGGACTGGGGGTTGAACAGTAC. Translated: CASGPGLGVEQY. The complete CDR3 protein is CASGPGLGVEQYF.

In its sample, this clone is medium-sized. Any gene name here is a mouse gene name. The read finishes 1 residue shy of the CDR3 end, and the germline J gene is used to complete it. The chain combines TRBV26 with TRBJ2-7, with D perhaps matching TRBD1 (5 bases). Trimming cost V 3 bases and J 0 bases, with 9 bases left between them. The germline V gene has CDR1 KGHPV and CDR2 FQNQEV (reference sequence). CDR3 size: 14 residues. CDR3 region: CASSLGESSYEQYF. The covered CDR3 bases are TGTGCCAGCAGTCTAGGGGAGAGCTCCTATGAACAGTAC.

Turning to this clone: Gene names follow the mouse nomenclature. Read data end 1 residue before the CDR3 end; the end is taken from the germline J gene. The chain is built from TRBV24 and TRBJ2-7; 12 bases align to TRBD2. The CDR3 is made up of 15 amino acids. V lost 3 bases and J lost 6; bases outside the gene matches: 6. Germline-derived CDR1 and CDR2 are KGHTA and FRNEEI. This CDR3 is CASSLPGLGGGEQYF. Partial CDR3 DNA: TGTGCCAGCAGTCTCCCGGGACTGGGGGGAGGTGAACAGTAC.

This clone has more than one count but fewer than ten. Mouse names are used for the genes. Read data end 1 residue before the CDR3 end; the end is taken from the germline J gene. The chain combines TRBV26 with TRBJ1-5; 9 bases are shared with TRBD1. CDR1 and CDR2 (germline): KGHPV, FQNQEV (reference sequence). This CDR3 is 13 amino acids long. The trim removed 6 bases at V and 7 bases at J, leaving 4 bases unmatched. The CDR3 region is CASRTGTGQAPLF. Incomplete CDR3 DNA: TGTGCCAGCAGGACCGGGACAGGGCAGGCTCCGCTT. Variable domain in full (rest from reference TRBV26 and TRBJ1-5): NSKVIQTPRYLVKGQGQKAKMRCIPEKGHPVVFWYQQNKNNEFKFLINFQNQEVLQQIDMTEKRFSAECPSNSPCSLEIQSSEAGDSALYLCASRTGTGQAPLFGEGTRLSVL.

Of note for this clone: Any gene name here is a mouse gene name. The CDR3 DNA, read in part, is TGTGCCAGCAGCTTACAGGGGGGGCGGGAACAGTAC. Residues: CASSLQGGREQY. In full, the CDR3 reads CASSLQGGREQYF. The V call is TRBV3, the J call TRBJ2-7, with D possibly matching TRBD2 (8 bases). The read comes to an end 1 residue before the CDR3 does, leaving the germline J gene to fill in the end. The CDR3 has 13 amino acids. Germline CDR1 SNHLY, CDR2 FYNGKV (reference sequence). Trimming removed 2 bases at V and 7 bases at J, with 12 bases between.

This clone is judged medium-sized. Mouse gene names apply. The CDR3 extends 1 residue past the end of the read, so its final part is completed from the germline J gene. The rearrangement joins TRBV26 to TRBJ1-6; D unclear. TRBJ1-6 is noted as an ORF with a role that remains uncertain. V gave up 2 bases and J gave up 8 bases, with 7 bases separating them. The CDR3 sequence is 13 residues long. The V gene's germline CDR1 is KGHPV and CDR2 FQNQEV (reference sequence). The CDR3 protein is CASSLNRHSPLYF. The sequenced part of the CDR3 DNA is TGTGCCAGCAGTCTGAACAGACATTCGCCCCTCTAC.

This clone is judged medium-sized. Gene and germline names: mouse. This CDR3 reads CASSRDRGEDTQYF. Partial CDR3 DNA: TGTGCCAGCAGCCGGGACAGGGGGGAAGACACCCAGTAC. The chain couples TRBV26 to TRBJ2-5, with 11 bases identical to TRBD1. The CDR3 end falls 1 residue outside the read, so it is completed with the germline J gene. The CDR3 contains 14 residues. Germline assignment: CDR1 KGHPV and CDR2 FQNQEV (reference sequence). Losses at the gene ends were 6 bases for V and 4 bases for J; bases not matched to a gene: 3.

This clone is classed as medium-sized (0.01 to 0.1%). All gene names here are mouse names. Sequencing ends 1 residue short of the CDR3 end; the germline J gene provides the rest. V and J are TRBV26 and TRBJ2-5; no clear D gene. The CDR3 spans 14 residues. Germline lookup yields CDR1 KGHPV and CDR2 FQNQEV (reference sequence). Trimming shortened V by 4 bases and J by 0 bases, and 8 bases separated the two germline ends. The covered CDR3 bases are TGTGCCAGCAGTCCCAAGATTAACCAAGACACCCAGTAC. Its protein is CASSPKINQDTQY. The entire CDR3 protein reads CASSPKINQDTQYF.

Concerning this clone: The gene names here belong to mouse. CDR3 DNA, as far as it was read: TGTGCCAGCAGCTTAGTCGGACAAAGCTCCTATGAACAGTAC. Protein sequence: CASSLVGQSSYEQY. In full, the CDR3 is CASSLVGQSSYEQYF. The V call is TRBV3, the J call TRBJ2-7; possible D gene TRBD1, 5 bases. Sequencing ends 1 residue short of the CDR3 end; the germline J gene provides the rest. The CDR3 extends over 15 amino acids. The germline gives CDR1 SNHLY, CDR2 FYNGKV (reference sequence). V lost 1 base to trimming and J lost 0 bases, with 10 bases between them.

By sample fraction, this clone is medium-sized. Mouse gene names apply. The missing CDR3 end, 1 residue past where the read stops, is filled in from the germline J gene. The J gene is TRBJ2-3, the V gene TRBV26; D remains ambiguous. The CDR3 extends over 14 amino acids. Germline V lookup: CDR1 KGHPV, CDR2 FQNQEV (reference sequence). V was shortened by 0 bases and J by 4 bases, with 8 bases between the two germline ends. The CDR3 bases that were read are TGTGCCAGCAGTCTGTCTCGGGCTTCAGAAACGCTGTAT. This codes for CASSLSRASETLY. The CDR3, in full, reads CASSLSRASETLYF.

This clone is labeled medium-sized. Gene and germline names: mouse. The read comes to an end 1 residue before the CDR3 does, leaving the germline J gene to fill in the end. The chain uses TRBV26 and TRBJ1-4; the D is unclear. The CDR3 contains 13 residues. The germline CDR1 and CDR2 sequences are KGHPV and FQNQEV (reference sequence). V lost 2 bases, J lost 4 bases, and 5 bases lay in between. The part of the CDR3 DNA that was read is TGTGCCAGCAGTCTGGGATTCAACGAAAGATTATTT. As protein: CASSLGFNERLF. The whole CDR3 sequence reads CASSLGFNERLFF.

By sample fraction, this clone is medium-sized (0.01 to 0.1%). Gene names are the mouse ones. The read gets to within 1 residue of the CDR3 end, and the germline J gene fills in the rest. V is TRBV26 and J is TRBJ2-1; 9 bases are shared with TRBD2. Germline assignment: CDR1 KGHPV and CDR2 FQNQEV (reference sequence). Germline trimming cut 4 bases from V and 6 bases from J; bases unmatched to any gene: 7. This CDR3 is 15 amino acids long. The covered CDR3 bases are TGTGCCAGCAGTCCAAATCTGGGGGGGGGTGCTGAGCAGTTC. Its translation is CASSPNLGGGAEQF. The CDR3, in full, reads CASSPNLGGGAEQFF.